The clone carrying this T cell receptor (beta chain) came up a few times. This record comes from a study of response to subunit inactivated influenza vaccine. V lost 10 bases, J lost 5 bases, and 21 bases lay in between. This CDR3 has 14 residues. Germline-derived CDR1 and CDR2 are ENHRY and SYGVKD. A single record per CDR3 protein comes from TCRdb applying MiXCR to the RT-PCR reads. The table shows 530,000 or so distinct CDR3 sequences, with about 25% occurring only once. The receptor's source is a man between 45 and 60 years old who received an inactivated influenza vaccine. The chain links TRBV10-3 to TRBJ2-7; weak D call: TRBD1 (6 bases). The sample was CD4+ T cells sorted from PBMCs, taken about 5 days after vaccination. The DNA of the CDR3 is TGTGCCACAACGGATTGGGGGCAATTCGACGAGCAGTACTTC. Encoded protein: CATTDWGQFDEQYF.